The 8 T cell receptor beta chains listed next were all sequenced from one sample in a study of blood T cell repertoires in COVID-19. Only in-frame clones appear in the TCRdb table, and some are missing; sequencing was by immunoSEQ multiplex PCR. The data show some 170,000 clones, 87% seen once. Sequenced input: PBMCs or T cells enriched from blood (not recorded which). The origin of the receptors is a human donor with acute COVID-19. The donor label of this sample is uncertain.

The chain couples TRBV6-5 to TRBJ2-7; 8 nucleotides align to TRBD1. There are 15 residues in the CDR3. V shed 6 bases, J shed 3 bases, and the junction held 10 bases outside the gene matches. Germline assignment: CDR1 MNHEY and CDR2 SVGAGI. CDR3 in amino acids: CASRPTGEAVYEQYF. In DNA, the CDR3 is TGTGCCAGCAGACCGACAGGGGAGGCGGTCTACGAGCAGTACTTC.

This chain uses TRBV6-5 with TRBJ1-2, with TRBD1 matching 8 bases. This CDR3 has 14 residues. V shed 5 bases, J shed 8 bases, and the junction held 10 bases outside the gene matches. Per the germline V gene, CDR1 is MNHEY and CDR2 is SVGAGI. DNA of the CDR3: TGTGCCAGCAGTATTACAGGGGGAAAAGAAGGCTACACCTTC. Its protein is CASSITGGKEGYTF.

The CDR3: CASSLARNSGGSNEQFF. CDR3 bases: TGTGCCAGCAGCTTAGCGCGGAATAGCGGGGGGTCTAATGAGCAGTTCTTC. This chain connects TRBV7-9 to TRBJ2-1, with 10 bases matching TRBD2. J lost 7 bases, V lost 0 bases, and 9 bases had no gene match. The CDR3 extends over 17 amino acids. CDR1 and CDR2 from the germline V gene are SEHNR and FQNEAQ (reference sequence).

V gene TRBV28 combines with J gene TRBJ2-3, with D perhaps TRBD1 (5 bases). CDR1 MDHEN and CDR2 SYDVKM come from the germline V gene. The CDR3 covers 14 residues. V lost 6 bases, J lost 8 bases, and 18 bases lay in between. CDR3 DNA: TGTGCCAGCAGGTCAGGGCTTTACTCTGTTACGCAGTATTTT. Protein: CASRSGLYSVTQYF.

J is TRBJ1-4 and V is TRBV5-1, with TRBD1 matching 10 bases. This CDR3 has 15 amino acids. Germline CDR1 is SGHRS and CDR2 is YFSETQ. The junction had 8 bases not matched to a gene; V was cut back by 4 bases and J by 8 bases. The CDR3: CASSMSGTGEEKLFF. In DNA, the CDR3 is TGCGCCAGCAGCATGTCCGGGACAGGGGAGGAAAAACTGTTTTTT.

This chain uses TRBV27 with TRBJ2-7; tentatively, D is TRBD2 (6 bases). V dropped 5 bases and J dropped 3 bases, with 14 bases sitting between them. CDR1 and CDR2 from the germline V gene are MNHEY and SMNVEV (reference sequence). The CDR3 covers 14 residues. The CDR3: CASSPGLNYYEQYF. The CDR3 nucleotides read TGTGCCAGCAGTCCGGGACTCAACTACTACGAGCAGTACTTC.

This clone was observed a handful of times. The chain couples TRBV7-3 to TRBJ2-1; D is unclear. The CDR3 is 13 residues long. Germline V gene sequence: CDR1 SGHTA, CDR2 FQGTGA. With 2 bases removed from V and 4 bases from J, the gap between germline ends came to 6 bases. DNA for the CDR3: TGTGCCAGCAGCTTATCGCGTTACAATGAGCAGTTCTTC. The encoded protein is CASSLSRYNEQFF.

The chain joins TRBV9 to TRBJ2-3; 8 nucleotides agree with TRBD2. Germline V gene data show CDR1 as SGDLS and CDR2 as YYNGEE. CDR3 size: 14 residues. J was trimmed by 7 bases and V by 4 bases; bases with no gene match: 8. CDR3 amino acids: CASSPPLAGNTQYF. DNA for the CDR3: TGTGCCAGCAGCCCCCCGTTAGCGGGGAATACGCAGTATTTT.